The 30 T cell receptor beta chains below come from one sample, sequenced in a study of T-cell memory formation after mild COVID-19 (dated by TCRdb to 2020 to 2022). Library preparation used 5' RACE. Instrument used: Illumina NovaSeq 6000. Starting from the raw public reads, TCRdb applied fastp trimming at Q25, assembled clones with MiXCR and retained in-frame beta chains. Duplicate CDR3 protein sequences are folded into a single record with the most common DNA and genes. The sample records 500,000 to 650,000 distinct CDR3 sequences, less than 25% of which are singletons. The ten largest clones take up about 8.2% of the sample. The sequenced sample was PBMCs or a T cell subset sorted from them (not recorded which). The receptor set was obtained from an adult woman who had mild COVID-19 (a few samples of this study predate the infection). The sample titles of this study are shuffled in the database, so cell type and time point are left out; the donor was told from shared clones.

This clonotype was counted only a few times. This sequence joins TRBV3-1 and TRBJ2-7; D perhaps matches TRBD2 (7 bases). Trimming removed 1 base at V and 2 bases at J, with 15 bases between. From germline, CDR1 is LGHDT and CDR2 YNNKEL (reference sequence). The CDR3 consists of 16 residues. The CDR3 spells CASSQGYGGRTYEQYF. The CDR3 bases are TGTGCCAGCAGCCAAGGCTACGGGGGGCGGACCTACGAGCAGTACTTC.

The J gene is TRBJ2-2, the V gene TRBV15; D could derive from TRBD1 or TRBD2 (5 bases each). The CDR3 spans 16 residues. CDR1 and CDR2 (germline): LNHNV, YYDKDF (reference sequence). Trimming took 3 bases from V and 3 from J, leaving 14 bases between them. The CDR3 spells CATSSPSGTHTGELFF. The CDR3 nucleotides read TGTGCCACCAGCAGCCCATCCGGGACCCACACCGGGGAGCTGTTTTTT. The whole variable domain, remainder taken from reference TRBV15 and TRBJ2-2, is DAMVIQNPRYQVTQFGKPVTLSCSQTLNHNVMYWYQQKSSQAPKLLFHYYDKDFNNEADTPDNFQSRRPNTSFCFLDIRSPGLGDTAMYLCATSSPSGTHTGELFFGEGSRLTVL.

This clonotype has just one count. This chain links TRBV25-1 with TRBJ2-7; 10 positions agree with TRBD2. CDR3 length: 15 amino acids. V dropped 4 bases and J dropped 1; count of bases not matched to a gene: 4. Germline CDR1 MGHDK, CDR2 SYGVNS. Written as DNA, the CDR3 is TGTGCCAGCAGTGCCTGGACTAGCGGTTCCTACGAGCAGTACTTC. Translating it yields CASSAWTSGSYEQYF.

This clonotype was observed a handful of times. The chain uses TRBV7-2 and TRBJ2-7; TRBD2 matches at 11 bases. Germline values: CDR1 SGHTA, CDR2 FQGNSA. Trimming took 3 bases from V and 5 from J; bases not matched to a gene: 12. CDR3 size: 17 residues. CDR3 amino acids: CASSFLWGSGRAHEQYF. CDR3 nucleotides: TGTGCCAGCAGCTTCCTCTGGGGTAGCGGGAGGGCCCACGAGCAGTACTTC.

This chain connects TRBV15 to TRBJ2-6; D is ambiguous. V was clipped by 0 bases and J by 0 bases, with 9 bases between them. Looked up from germline, CDR1 is LNHNV and CDR2 is YYDKDF (reference sequence). The CDR3 contains 17 residues. CDR3: CATSRETGGSGANVLTF. The CDR3 region has the DNA TGTGCCACCAGCAGAGAGACGGGCGGCTCTGGGGCCAACGTCCTGACTTTC.

The genes are TRBV19 and TRBJ2-2, with 8 bases lining up with TRBD2. V lost 6 bases and J lost 5; bases outside the gene matches: 8. There are 15 residues in the CDR3. Germline V gives CDR1 LNHDA, CDR2 SQIVND (reference sequence). DNA for the CDR3: TGTGCCAGTAGCCCTCACCCGGGAGGGACCGGGGAGCTGTTTTTT. As protein: CASSPHPGGTGELFF. The whole variable domain, filled in from reference TRBV19 and TRBJ2-2, reads DGGITQSPKYLFRKEGQNVTLSCEQNLNHDAMYWYRQDPGQGLRLIYYSQIVNDFQKGDIAEGYSVSREKKESFPLTVTSAQKNPTAFYLCASSPHPGGTGELFFGEGSRLTVL.

The V gene is TRBV2, the J gene TRBJ2-1; D is unresolved. V was trimmed by 8 bases and J by 5 bases, leaving 10 bases between them. Germline V lookup: CDR1 SNHLY, CDR2 FYNNEI. The CDR3 runs 12 residues. This chain's CDR3 is CASGSADNEQFF. CDR3 DNA sequence: TGTGCCAGCGGGTCAGCCGACAATGAGCAGTTCTTC.

The chain couples TRBV7-2 to TRBJ1-1; no reliable D call. V was cut by 5 bases and J by 1 base, with 8 bases left in between. Germline V gives CDR1 SGHTA, CDR2 FQGNSA. This CDR3 has 13 amino acids. For the CDR3, the DNA is TGTGCCAGCAGCGCCACATGGAACACTGAAGCTTTCTTT. This encodes CASSATWNTEAFF.

V and J are TRBV12-3 or TRBV12-4 and TRBJ2-3, with a weak D call TRBD2 (6 bases). The length of the CDR3 is 15 residues. The germline V and J ends were trimmed by 6 bases and 2 bases, with 15 bases remaining between them. The CDR3 loop is CASSPIGGTTDTQYF. Here the CDR3 DNA reads TGTGCCAGCAGCCCGATCGGGGGAACCACAGATACGCAGTATTTT.

J is TRBJ2-7 and V is TRBV5-4, with D perhaps TRBD1 or TRBD2 (5 bases each). Trimming removed 4 bases from V and 3 bases from J, with 11 bases in between. The CDR3 consists of 13 residues. Germline CDR1 and CDR2: SGHNT and YYREEE (reference sequence). In nucleotides, the CDR3 is TGTGCCAGCAGCGGGGGAAAGTACTACGAGCAGTACTTC. This translates into CASSGGKYYEQYF.

This clonotype was counted a few times. J is TRBJ2-1 and V is TRBV15; tentatively, D is TRBD1 (5 bases). V lost 8 bases and J 7 bases, leaving 9 bases between the germline ends. The CDR3 has 11 amino acids. The germline V gene encodes CDR1 LNHNV and CDR2 YYDKDF (reference sequence). CDR3 sequence: CATGKGNEQFF. In DNA form, the CDR3 reads TGTGCCACCGGAAAGGGGAATGAGCAGTTCTTC.

This clonotype turned up a few times. V gene TRBV18 combines with J gene TRBJ1-2; D gene ambiguous. The CDR3 has 15 amino acids. Per the germline V gene, CDR1 is KGHSH and CDR2 is LQKENI. The germline V and J ends were trimmed by 3 bases and 5 bases, with 16 bases remaining between them. The CDR3 nucleotides are TGTGCCAGCTCACCCCCTATGACCCAGGAATATGGCTACACCTTC. Amino acids: CASSPPMTQEYGYTF. The whole variable domain, filled in from reference TRBV18 and TRBJ1-2, reads NAGVMQNPRHLVRRRGQEARLRCSPMKGHSHVYWYRQLPEEGLKFMVYLQKENIIDESGMPKERFSAEFPKEGPSILRIQQVVRGDSAAYFCASSPPMTQEYGYTFGSGTRLTVV.

The J gene is TRBJ2-3, the V gene TRBV7-2; 8 nucleotides match TRBD2. CDR3 size: 13 residues. After removal of 7 bases from V and 3 bases from J, the junction contained 3 bases not matched to a gene. The germline V gene has CDR1 SGHTA and CDR2 FQGNSA. CDR3 bases: TGTGCCAGCACGGGCGGGAGGACAGATACGCAGTATTTT. Translation gives CASTGGRTDTQYF.

This clonotype appeared a few times. The chain combines TRBV29-1 with TRBJ2-2; 9 bases align to TRBD1. Germline V lookup: CDR1 SQVTM, CDR2 ANQGSEA. The CDR3 is made up of 13 amino acids. With V trimmed by 6 bases and J by 2 bases, 1 base remained unmatched. The CDR3 DNA sequence: TGCAGCGTGGGACAGGGAAACACCGGGGAGCTGTTTTTT. Its protein is CSVGQGNTGELFF.

The V and J genes are TRBV6-5 and TRBJ2-7; 10 bases are a match to TRBD2. Trimming removed 5 bases from V and 6 bases from J; junction bases left unmatched: 7. This CDR3 is 14 amino acids long. Germline assignment: CDR1 MNHEY and CDR2 SVGAGI. The CDR3 bases are TGTGCCAGCAGTATGTCTAGCGGGAGCCCCGAGCAGTACTTC. It codes for CASSMSSGSPEQYF.

The chain joins TRBV20-1 to TRBJ1-2; no reliable D call. Germline V gene lookup returns CDR1 DFQATT and CDR2 SNEGSKA (reference sequence). V dropped 0 bases and J dropped 4 bases, with 15 bases sitting between them. The CDR3 totals 15 residues. CDR3 sequence reads: CSARDLVGRGYGYTF. CDR3 nucleotide sequence: TGCAGTGCTAGAGACCTTGTCGGTAGAGGCTATGGCTACACCTTC.

V usage is TRBV4-3 and J usage is TRBJ1-6; D remains ambiguous. Germline-derived CDR1 and CDR2 are LGHNA and YSLEER. CDR3 length: 16 amino acids. Trimming shortened V by 0 bases and J by 10 bases, and 16 bases separated the two germline ends. The CDR3 spells CASSQEVRLKGSPLHF. The CDR3 DNA reads TGCGCCAGCAGCCAAGAGGTTCGCCTAAAGGGCTCACCCCTCCACTTT.

The chain has TRBV12-3 or TRBV12-4 and TRBJ2-1, with D perhaps matching TRBD2 (5 bases). Trimming removed 2 bases at V and 15 bases at J, with 17 bases between. The CDR3 is 13 amino acids. CDR3 DNA: TGTGCCAGCAGTTTAAGTGGGTCTAGCTGGCGGTTCTTC. This gives the protein CASSLSGSSWRFF.

V is TRBV7-9 and J is TRBJ1-1; D is unclear. V was trimmed by 3 bases and J by 1 base, leaving 15 bases between them. Germline CDR1 SEHNR, CDR2 FQNEAQ (reference sequence). This CDR3 region has 16 residues. For the CDR3, the DNA is TGTGCCAGCAGCTTCCCGAGGGTGGCGGGGAACACTGAAGCTTTCTTT. It is translated as CASSFPRVAGNTEAFF.

The V and J genes are TRBV18 and TRBJ1-1; 7 positions match TRBD1. J lost 0 bases, V lost 3 bases, and 7 bases had no gene match. Germline V gene lookup returns CDR1 KGHSH and CDR2 LQKENI. This CDR3 has 16 amino acids. This chain's CDR3 is CASSPGGGKLNTEAFF. The CDR3, as DNA: TGTGCCAGCTCACCGGGAGGGGGCAAATTGAACACTGAAGCTTTCTTT.

The rearrangement links TRBV9 to TRBJ1-2; D is undetermined. The CDR3 extends over 14 amino acids. Germline V gene data show CDR1 as SGDLS and CDR2 as YYNGEE. With 3 bases removed from V and 0 bases from J, the gap between germline ends came to 9 bases. For the CDR3, the DNA is TGTGCCAGCAGCGGCGGCGGGGCTAACTATGGCTACACCTTC. Residues: CASSGGGANYGYTF.

The rearrangement uses TRBV9 and TRBJ1-5; D is ambiguous. The V end lost 4 bases, the J end lost 7 bases, and 15 bases lay between the germline ends. This CDR3 region has 14 residues. Germline CDR1 SGDLS, CDR2 YYNGEE. For the CDR3, the DNA is TGTGCCAGCAGCCCGGGTAGAGGGTGGCAGCCCCAGCATTTT. It codes for CASSPGRGWQPQHF.

This sequence joins TRBV6-1 and TRBJ1-5, with a possible D match to TRBD1 (5 bases). Germline CDR1 is MNHNS and CDR2 is SASEGT. Trimming took off 5 bases at V and 2 bases at J, with 16 bases between the two ends. This CDR3 comprises 16 residues. CDR3 in amino acids: CASSLEGTLGNQPQHF. CDR3 nucleotide sequence: TGTGCCAGCAGTCTGGAGGGGACTTTGGGCAATCAGCCCCAGCATTTT.

The chain has TRBV24-1 and TRBJ2-4; D could derive from TRBD1 or TRBD2 (5 bases each). Germline lookup yields CDR1 KGHDR and CDR2 SFDVKD. The CDR3 consists of 14 residues. Trimming left V 3 bases short and J 7 bases short, with 12 bases between. CDR3: CATSDGIEGNIQYF. The CDR3 nucleotides are TGTGCCACCAGTGATGGGATCGAGGGGAACATTCAGTACTTC.

This clonotype was detected a few times. CDR3 DNA: TGTGCCAGCAGCTTAGCGGAGGAAGTGAACACTGAAGCTTTCTTT. It yields the protein CASSLAEEVNTEAFF. The chain has TRBV11-1 and TRBJ1-1; no clear D gene. The CDR3 spans 15 residues. V lost 0 bases and J 0 bases, leaving 8 bases between the germline ends. Per germline, CDR1 SGHAT and CDR2 FQDESV (reference sequence). The entire variable domain, with the rest obtained from reference TRBV11-1 and TRBJ1-1, is as follows: EAEVAQSPRYKITEKSQAVAFWCDPISGHATLYWYRQILGQGPELLVQFQDESVVDDSQLPKDRFSAERLKGVDSTLKIQPAELGDSAMYLCASSLAEEVNTEAFFGQGTRLTVV.

This clonotype was seen a handful of times. This CDR3 is CASSPRQREATEAFF. The CDR3 coding sequence is TGTGCCAGCTCACCGCGACAGCGGGAGGCCACTGAAGCTTTCTTT. The rearrangement links TRBV18 to TRBJ1-1, with D perhaps TRBD1 (5 bases). This CDR3 has 15 residues. Germline loops: CDR1 KGHSH, CDR2 LQKENI. The ends were cut back, 3 bases at V and 4 bases at J, with 15 bases in the middle.

This clonotype was seen more than once but under ten times. The gene calls are TRBV6-6 and TRBJ2-7; 7 positions agree with TRBD1. Germline V CDR1 and CDR2: MNHNY, SVGAGI (reference sequence). With V trimmed by 2 bases and J by 3 bases, 7 bases remained unmatched. This CDR3 has 15 residues. Here the CDR3 reads CASSYLTGHNYEQYF. In DNA, the CDR3 is TGTGCCAGCAGTTACCTGACAGGGCACAACTACGAGCAGTACTTC.

The genes are TRBV24-1 and TRBJ2-2, with D hard to call. Trimming removed 3 bases from V and 0 bases from J, with 19 bases in between. This CDR3 has 19 amino acids. Germline V lookup: CDR1 KGHDR, CDR2 SFDVKD. CDR3 residues: CATSDRLLFGPTNTGELFF. The CDR3 DNA sequence: TGTGCCACCAGTGATCGCCTTTTATTCGGACCGACGAACACCGGGGAGCTGTTTTTT.

This clonotype was detected a few times. The rearrangement uses TRBV20-1 and TRBJ1-1, with D perhaps TRBD1 (6 bases). The CDR3 is 14 amino acids. CDR1 and CDR2 from the germline V gene are DFQATT and SNEGSKA (reference sequence). V was cut by 6 bases and J by 9 bases, with 23 bases left in between. In DNA form, the CDR3 reads TGCAGTGCAGAGAGCTTGGCAGGGGAAAATCAAGCTTTCTTT. Its protein product is CSAESLAGENQAFF.

This rearrangement joins TRBV25-1 to TRBJ2-1; 9 bases line up with TRBD2. V dropped 1 base and J dropped 6; count of bases not matched to a gene: 7. The CDR3 totals 16 residues. Germline V gene data show CDR1 as MGHDK and CDR2 as SYGVNS. The CDR3 loop is CASSEWVAGVSNEQFF. Here the CDR3 DNA reads TGTGCCAGCAGTGAATGGGTAGCGGGGGTAAGCAATGAGCAGTTCTTC.